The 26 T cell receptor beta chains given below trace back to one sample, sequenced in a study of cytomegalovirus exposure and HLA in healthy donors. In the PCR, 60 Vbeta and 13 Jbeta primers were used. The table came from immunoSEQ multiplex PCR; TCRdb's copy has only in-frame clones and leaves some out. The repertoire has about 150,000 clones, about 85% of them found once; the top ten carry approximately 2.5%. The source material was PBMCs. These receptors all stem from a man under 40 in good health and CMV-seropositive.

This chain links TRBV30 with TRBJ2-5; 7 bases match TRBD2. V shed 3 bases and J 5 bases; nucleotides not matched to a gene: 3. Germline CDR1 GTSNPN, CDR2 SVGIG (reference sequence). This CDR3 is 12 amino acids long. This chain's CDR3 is CAWSPGGETQYF. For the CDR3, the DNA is TGTGCCTGGAGCCCCGGGGGGGAGACCCAGTACTTC.

The CDR3 region has the DNA TGTGCCAGCAGCCAACGCGGGACTAGCGTACAAAGTGAGCAGTTCTTC. It is translated as CASSQRGTSVQSEQFF. This sequence joins TRBV7-9 and TRBJ2-1; 10 nucleotides align to TRBD2. The V and J ends lost 5 bases and 9 bases, in that order; junction bases with no gene match: 13. This CDR3 contains 16 residues. Germline V gives CDR1 SEHNR, CDR2 FQNEAQ (reference sequence).

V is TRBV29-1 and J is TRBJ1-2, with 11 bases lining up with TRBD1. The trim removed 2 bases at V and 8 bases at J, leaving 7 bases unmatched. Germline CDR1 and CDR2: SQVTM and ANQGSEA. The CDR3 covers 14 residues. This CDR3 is CSVEPGQGVWGYTF. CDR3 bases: TGCAGCGTTGAACCGGGACAGGGGGTATGGGGCTACACCTTC.

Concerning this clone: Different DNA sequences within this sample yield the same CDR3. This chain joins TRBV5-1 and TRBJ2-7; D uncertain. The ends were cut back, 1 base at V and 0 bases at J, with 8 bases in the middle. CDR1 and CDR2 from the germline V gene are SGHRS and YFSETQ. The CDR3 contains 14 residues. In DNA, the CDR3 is TGCGCCAGCAGCTTGCCAGGAAGCTCCTACGAGCAGTACTTC. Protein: CASSLPGSSYEQYF.

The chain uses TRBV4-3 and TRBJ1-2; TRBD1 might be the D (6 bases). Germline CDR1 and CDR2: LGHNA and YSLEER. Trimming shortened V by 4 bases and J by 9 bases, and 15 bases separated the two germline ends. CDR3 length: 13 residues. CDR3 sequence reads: CASSPVGGARYTF. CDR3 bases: TGCGCCAGCAGCCCGGTTGGGGGGGCTCGCTACACCTTC.

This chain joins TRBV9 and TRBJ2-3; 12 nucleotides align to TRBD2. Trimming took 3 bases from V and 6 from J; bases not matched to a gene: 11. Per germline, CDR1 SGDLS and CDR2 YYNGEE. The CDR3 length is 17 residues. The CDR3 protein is CASSAKPTSGGGDTQYF. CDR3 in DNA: TGTGCCAGCAGCGCCAAACCGACTAGCGGGGGCGGGGATACGCAGTATTTT.

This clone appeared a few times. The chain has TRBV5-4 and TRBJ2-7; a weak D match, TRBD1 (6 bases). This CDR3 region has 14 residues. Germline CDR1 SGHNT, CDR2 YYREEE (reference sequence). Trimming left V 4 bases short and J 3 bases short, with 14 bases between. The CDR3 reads CASSVLKDSYEQYF. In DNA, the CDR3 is TGTGCCAGCAGCGTACTAAAGGACAGCTACGAGCAGTACTTC.

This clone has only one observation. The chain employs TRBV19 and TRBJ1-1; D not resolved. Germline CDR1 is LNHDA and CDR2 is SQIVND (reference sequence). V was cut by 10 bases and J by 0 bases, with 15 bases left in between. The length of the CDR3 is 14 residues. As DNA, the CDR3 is TGTGCCACCTCCTCGTGGGCACTGAACACTGAAGCTTTCTTT. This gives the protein CATSSWALNTEAFF.

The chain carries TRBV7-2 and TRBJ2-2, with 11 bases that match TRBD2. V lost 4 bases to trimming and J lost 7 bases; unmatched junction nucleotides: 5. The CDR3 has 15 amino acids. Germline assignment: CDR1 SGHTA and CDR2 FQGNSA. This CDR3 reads CASSSLAGVGGELFF. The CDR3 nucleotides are TGTGCCAGCAGCTCACTAGCGGGAGTGGGCGGGGAGCTGTTTTTT.

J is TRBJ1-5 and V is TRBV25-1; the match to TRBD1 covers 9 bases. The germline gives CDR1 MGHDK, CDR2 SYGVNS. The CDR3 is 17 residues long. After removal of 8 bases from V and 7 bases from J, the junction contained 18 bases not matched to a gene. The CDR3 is CASRRYRDRDPSQPQHF. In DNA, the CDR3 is TGTGCCAGCCGCAGATACCGGGACAGGGACCCCAGCCAGCCCCAGCATTTT.

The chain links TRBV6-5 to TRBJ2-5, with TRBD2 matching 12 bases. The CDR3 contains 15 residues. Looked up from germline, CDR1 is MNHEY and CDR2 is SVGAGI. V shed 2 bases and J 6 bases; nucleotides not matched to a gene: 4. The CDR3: CASSYTTSGRQTQYF. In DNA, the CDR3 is TGTGCCAGCAGTTACACGACTAGCGGGAGACAGACCCAGTACTTC.

The CDR3: CASSQDILMNTEAFF. In DNA, the CDR3 is TGCGCCAGCAGCCAGGACATTCTGATGAACACTGAAGCTTTCTTT. The chain combines TRBV5-1 with TRBJ1-1; D possibly corresponds to TRBD1 (5 bases). V was cut by 4 bases and J by 0 bases, with 13 bases left in between. Germline V lookup: CDR1 SGHRS, CDR2 YFSETQ. CDR3 length equals 15 residues.

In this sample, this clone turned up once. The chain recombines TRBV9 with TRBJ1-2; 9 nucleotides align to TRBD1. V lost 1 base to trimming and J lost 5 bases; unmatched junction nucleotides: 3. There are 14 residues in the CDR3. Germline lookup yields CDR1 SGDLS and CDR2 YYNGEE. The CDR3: CASSVTGGLYGYTF. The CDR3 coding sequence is TGTGCCAGCAGCGTAACAGGGGGCTTGTATGGCTACACCTTC.

CDR3 nucleotide sequence: TGTGCCAGCAGCCTGGCCGGGCAGGGCTATGGCTACACCTTC. Residues: CASSLAGQGYGYTF. The J gene is TRBJ1-2, the V gene TRBV11-2; D perhaps matches TRBD1 (5 bases). Germline V CDR1 and CDR2: SGHAT, FQNNGV. V was trimmed by 5 bases and J by 4 bases, leaving 14 bases between them. The CDR3 totals 14 residues.

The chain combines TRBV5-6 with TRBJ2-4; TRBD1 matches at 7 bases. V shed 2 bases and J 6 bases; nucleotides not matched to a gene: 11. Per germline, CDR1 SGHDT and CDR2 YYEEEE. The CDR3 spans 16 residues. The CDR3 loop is CASSLTTATGINIQYF. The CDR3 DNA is TGTGCCAGCAGCTTAACTACAGCGACAGGGATAAACATTCAGTACTTC.

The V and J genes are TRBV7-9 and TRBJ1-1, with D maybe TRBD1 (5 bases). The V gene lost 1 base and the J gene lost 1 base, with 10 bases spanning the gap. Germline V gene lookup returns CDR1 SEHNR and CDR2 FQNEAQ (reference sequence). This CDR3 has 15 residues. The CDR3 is CASSLGREGNTEAFF. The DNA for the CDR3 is TGTGCCAGCAGCTTAGGCAGGGAGGGGAACACTGAAGCTTTCTTT.

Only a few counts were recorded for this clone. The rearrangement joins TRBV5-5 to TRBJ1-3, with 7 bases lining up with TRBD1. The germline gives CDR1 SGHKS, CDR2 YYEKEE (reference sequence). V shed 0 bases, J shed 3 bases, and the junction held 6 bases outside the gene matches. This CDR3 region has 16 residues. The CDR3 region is CASSLAETGIGNTIYF. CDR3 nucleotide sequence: TGTGCCAGCAGCTTGGCCGAGACAGGGATTGGAAACACCATATATTTT. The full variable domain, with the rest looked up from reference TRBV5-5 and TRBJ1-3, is DAGVTQSPTHLIKTRGQQVTLRCSPISGHKSVSWYQQVLGQGPQFIFQYYEKEERGRGNFPDRFSARQFPNYSSELNVNALLLGDSALYLCASSLAETGIGNTIYFGEGSWLTVV.

Written as DNA, the CDR3 is TGTGCCAGCAGCCTATTGACAGGCGAAAAACTGTTTTTT. Translating gives CASSLLTGEKLFF. This chain links TRBV5-6 with TRBJ1-4; possible D gene TRBD1, 6 bases. The CDR3 runs to 13 residues. Germline values: CDR1 SGHDT, CDR2 YYEEEE. Deletions cut 4 bases from V and 8 bases from J, with 12 bases between.

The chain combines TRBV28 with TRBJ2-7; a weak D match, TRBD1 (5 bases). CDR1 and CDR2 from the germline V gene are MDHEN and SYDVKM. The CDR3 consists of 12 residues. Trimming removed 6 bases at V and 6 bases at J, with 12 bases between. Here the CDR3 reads CASRPTGPEQYF. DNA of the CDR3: TGTGCCAGCAGACCAACAGGTCCCGAGCAGTACTTC.

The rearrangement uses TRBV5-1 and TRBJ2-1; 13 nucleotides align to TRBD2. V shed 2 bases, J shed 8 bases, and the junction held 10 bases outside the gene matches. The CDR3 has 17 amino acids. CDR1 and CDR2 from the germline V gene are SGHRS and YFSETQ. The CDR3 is CASSFWAGTSGKDEQFF. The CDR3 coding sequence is TGCGCCAGCAGCTTTTGGGCCGGGACTAGCGGGAAGGATGAGCAGTTCTTC.

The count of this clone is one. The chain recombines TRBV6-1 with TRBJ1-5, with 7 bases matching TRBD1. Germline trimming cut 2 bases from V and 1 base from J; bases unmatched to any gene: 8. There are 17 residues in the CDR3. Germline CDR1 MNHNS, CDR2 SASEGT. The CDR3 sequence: CASSEFPDRRSNQPQHF. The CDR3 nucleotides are TGTGCCAGCAGTGAATTTCCGGACAGGCGCAGCAATCAGCCCCAGCATTTT.

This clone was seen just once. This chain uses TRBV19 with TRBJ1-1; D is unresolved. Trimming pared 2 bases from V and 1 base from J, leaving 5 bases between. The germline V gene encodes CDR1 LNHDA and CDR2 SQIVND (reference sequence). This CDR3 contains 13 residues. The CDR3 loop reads CASSIRGNTEAFF. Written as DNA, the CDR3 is TGTGCCAGTAGTATACGGGGGAACACTGAAGCTTTCTTT.

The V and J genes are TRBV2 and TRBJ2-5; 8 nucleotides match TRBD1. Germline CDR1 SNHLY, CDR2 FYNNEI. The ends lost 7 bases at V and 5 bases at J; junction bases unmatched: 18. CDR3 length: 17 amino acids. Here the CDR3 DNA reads TGTGCCAGCACCCCGTCTGGACAGGGTGGTGGGGATGAGACCCAGTACTTC. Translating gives CASTPSGQGGGDETQYF.

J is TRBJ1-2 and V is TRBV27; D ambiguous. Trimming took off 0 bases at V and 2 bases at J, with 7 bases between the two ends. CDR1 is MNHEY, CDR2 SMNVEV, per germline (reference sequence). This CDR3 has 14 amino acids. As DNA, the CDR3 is TGTGCCAGCAGTTTATCCGCGGGGAACTATGGCTACACCTTC. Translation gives CASSLSAGNYGYTF.

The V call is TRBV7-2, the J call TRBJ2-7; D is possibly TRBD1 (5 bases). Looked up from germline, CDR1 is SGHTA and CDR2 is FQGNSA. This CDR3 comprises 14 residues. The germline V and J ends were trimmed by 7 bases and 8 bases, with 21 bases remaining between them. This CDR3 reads CASTQTAHGIKQYF. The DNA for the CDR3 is TGTGCCAGCACCCAGACAGCCCACGGAATTAAGCAGTACTTC.

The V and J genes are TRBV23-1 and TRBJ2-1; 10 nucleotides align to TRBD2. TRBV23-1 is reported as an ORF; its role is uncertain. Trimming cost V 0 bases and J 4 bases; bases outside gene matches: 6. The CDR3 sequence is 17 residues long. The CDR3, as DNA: TGCGCCAGCAGTCAATCACAGCGGGAGGGCCGGTACAATGAGCAGTTCTTC. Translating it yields CASSQSQREGRYNEQFF.